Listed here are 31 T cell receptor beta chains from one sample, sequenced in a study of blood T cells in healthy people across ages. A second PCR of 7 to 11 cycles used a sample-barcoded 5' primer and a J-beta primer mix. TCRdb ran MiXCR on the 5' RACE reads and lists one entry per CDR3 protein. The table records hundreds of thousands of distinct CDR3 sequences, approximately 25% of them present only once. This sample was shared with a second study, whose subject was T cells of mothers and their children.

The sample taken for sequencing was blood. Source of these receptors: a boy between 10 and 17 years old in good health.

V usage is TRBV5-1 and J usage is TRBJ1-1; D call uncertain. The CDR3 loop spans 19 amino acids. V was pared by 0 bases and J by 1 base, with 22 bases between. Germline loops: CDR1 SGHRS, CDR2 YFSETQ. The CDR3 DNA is TGCGCCAGCAGCTTGGACTATTTGCTGGGGAGGTCGTCGAACACTGAAGCTTTCTTT. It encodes CASSLDYLLGRSSNTEAFF.

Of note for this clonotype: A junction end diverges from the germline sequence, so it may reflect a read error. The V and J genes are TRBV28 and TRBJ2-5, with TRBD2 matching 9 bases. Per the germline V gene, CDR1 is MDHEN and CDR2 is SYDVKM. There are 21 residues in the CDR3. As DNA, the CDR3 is TGCGCCAGCAGTCTCACGTGGAGCCCAACTAGCGGGCCCCAAGGCGAAGAGACCCAGTACTTC. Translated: CASSLTWSPTSGPQGEETQYF.

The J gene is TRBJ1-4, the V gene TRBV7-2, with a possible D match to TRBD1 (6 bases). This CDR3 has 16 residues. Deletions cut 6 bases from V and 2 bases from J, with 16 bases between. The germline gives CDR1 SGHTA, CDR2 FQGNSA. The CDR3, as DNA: TGTGCCAGCAGTCTAGGGGGGTCAGGCACTAATGAAAAACTGTTTTTT. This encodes CASSLGGSGTNEKLFF.

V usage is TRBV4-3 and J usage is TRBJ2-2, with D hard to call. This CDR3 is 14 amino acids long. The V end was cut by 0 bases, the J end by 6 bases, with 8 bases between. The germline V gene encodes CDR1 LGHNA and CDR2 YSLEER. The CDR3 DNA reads TGCGCCAGCAGCCAAGATTTGCTCGCCGGGGAGCTGTTTTTT. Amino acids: CASSQDLLAGELFF.

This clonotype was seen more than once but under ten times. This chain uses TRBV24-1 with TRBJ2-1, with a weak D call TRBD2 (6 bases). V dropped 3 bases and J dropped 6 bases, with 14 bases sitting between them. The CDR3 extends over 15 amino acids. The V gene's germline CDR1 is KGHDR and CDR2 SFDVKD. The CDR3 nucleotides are TGTGCCACCAGTGATCCGGGACTCCAACTCAATGAGCAGTTCTTC. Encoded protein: CATSDPGLQLNEQFF.

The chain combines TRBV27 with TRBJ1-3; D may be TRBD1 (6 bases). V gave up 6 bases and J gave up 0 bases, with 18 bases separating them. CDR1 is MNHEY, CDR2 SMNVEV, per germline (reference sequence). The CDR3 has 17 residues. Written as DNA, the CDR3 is TGTGCCAGCAGCTCCAGACAGGCACGAAGCTCTGGAAACACCATATATTTT. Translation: CASSSRQARSSGNTIYF.

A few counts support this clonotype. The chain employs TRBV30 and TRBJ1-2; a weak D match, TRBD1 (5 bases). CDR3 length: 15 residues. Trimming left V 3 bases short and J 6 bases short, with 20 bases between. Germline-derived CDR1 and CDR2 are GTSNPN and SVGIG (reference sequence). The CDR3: CAWRYGTTREDGYTF. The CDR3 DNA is TGTGCCTGGAGGTACGGGACCACTAGGGAAGATGGCTACACCTTC.

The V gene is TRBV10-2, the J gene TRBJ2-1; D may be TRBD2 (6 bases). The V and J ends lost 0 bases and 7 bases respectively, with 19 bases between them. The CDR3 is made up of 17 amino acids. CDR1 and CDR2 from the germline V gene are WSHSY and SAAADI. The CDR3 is CASSESRRELFLNEQFF. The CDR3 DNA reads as TGCGCCAGCAGTGAGTCAAGGAGGGAGTTATTCTTAAATGAGCAGTTCTTC.

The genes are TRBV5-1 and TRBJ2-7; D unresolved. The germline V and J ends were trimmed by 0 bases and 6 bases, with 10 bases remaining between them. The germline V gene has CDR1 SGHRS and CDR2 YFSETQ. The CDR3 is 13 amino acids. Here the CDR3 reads CASSLGSRPEQYF. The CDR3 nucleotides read TGCGCCAGCAGCTTGGGGAGTAGGCCCGAGCAGTACTTC.

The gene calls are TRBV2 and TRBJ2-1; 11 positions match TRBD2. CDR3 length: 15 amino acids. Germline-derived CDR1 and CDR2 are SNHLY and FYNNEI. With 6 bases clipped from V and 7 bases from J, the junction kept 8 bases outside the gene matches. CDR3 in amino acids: CASRLTSGGRNEQFF. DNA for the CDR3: TGTGCCAGCAGACTCACTAGCGGGGGACGGAATGAGCAGTTCTTC. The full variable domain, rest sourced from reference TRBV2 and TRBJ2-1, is EPEVTQTPSHQVTQMGQEVILRCVPISNHLYFYWYRQILGQKVEFLVSFYNNEISEKSEIFDDQFSVERPDGSNFTLKIRSTKLEDSAMYFCASRLTSGGRNEQFFGPGTRLTVL.

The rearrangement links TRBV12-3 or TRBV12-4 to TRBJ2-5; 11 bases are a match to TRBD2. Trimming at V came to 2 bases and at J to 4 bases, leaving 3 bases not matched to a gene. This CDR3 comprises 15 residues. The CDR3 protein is CASSLRLAGGETQYF. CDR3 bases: TGTGCCAGCAGTTTACGGCTAGCGGGAGGAGAGACCCAGTACTTC.

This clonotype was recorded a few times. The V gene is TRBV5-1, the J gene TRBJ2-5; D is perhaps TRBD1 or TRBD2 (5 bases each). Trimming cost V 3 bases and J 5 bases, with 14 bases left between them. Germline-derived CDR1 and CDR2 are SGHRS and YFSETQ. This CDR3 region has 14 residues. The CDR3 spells CASSSGAAMETQYF. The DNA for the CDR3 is TGCGCCAGCAGCTCCGGGGCTGCGATGGAGACCCAGTACTTC.

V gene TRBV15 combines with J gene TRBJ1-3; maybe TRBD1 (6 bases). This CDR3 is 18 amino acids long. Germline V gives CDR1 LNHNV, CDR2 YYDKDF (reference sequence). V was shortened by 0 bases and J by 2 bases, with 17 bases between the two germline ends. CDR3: CATSRDQARGGTGNTIYF. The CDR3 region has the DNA TGTGCCACCAGCAGAGATCAGGCGAGGGGGGGCACTGGAAACACCATATATTTT.

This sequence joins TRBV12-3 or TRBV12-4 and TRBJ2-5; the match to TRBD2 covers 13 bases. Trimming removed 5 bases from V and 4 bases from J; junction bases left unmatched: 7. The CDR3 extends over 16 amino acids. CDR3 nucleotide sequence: TGTGCCAGCAGTCTCGGACTAGCGGGAGAAGCAGAGACCCAGTACTTC. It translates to CASSLGLAGEAETQYF.

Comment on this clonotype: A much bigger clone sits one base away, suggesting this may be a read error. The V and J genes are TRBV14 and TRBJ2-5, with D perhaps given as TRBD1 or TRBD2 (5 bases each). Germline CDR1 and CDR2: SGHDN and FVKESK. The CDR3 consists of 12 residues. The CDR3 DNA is TGTGCCAGCAGCCCCGGGACCTACGAGCAGTGCTTC. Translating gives CASSPGTYEQCF.

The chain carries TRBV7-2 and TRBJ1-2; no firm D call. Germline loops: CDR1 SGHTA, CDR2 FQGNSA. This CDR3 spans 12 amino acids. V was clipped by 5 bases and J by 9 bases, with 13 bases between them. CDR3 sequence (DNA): TGTGCCAGCAGCCCCGCGGGGTATAGCTACACCTTC. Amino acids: CASSPAGYSYTF. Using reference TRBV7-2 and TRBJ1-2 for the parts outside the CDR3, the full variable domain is GAGVSQSPSNKVTEKGKDVELRCDPISGHTALYWYRQSLGQGLEFLIYFQGNSAPDKSGLPSDRFSAERTGGSVSTLTIQRTQQEDSAVYLCASSPAGYSYTFGSGTRLTVV.

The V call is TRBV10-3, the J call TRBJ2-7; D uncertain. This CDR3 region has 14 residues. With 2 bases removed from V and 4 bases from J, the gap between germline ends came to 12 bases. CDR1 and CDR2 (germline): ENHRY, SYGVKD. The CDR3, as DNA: TGTGCCATCAGTGAGCCGCCTGGGGAATACGAGCAGTACTTC. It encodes CAISEPPGEYEQYF.

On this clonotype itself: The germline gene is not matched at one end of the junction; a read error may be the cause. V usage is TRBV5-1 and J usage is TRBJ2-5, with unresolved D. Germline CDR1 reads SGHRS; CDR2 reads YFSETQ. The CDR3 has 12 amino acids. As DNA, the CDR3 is TGCGCCAGCGGCTTGGAGCGAGAGACCCCGTACTTC. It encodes CASGLERETPYF. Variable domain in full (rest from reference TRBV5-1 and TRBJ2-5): KAGVTQTPRYLIKTRGQQVTLSCSPISGHRSVSWYQQTPGQGLQFLFEYFSETQRNKGNFPGRFSGRQFSNSRSEMNVSTLELGDSALYLCASGLERETPYFGPGTRLLVL.

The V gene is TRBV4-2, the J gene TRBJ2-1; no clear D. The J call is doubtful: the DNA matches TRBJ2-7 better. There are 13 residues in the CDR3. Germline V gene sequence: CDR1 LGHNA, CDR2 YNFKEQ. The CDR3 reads CASSPGPDYEQYF. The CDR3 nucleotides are TGTGCCAGCAGCCCGGGTCCTGATTACGAGCAGTACTTC.

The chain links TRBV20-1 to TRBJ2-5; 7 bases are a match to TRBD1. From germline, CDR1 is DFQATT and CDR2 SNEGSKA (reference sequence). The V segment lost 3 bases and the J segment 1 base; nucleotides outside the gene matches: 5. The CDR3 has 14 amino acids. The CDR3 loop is CSASLDRAQETQYF. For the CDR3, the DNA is TGCAGTGCTAGCCTAGACAGGGCCCAAGAGACCCAGTACTTC.

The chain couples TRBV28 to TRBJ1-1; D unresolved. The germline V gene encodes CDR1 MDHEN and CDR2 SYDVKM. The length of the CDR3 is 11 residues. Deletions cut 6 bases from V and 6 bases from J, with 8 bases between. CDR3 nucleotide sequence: TGTGCCAGCAGCCTTAACGCTGAAGCTTTCTTT. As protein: CASSLNAEAFF.

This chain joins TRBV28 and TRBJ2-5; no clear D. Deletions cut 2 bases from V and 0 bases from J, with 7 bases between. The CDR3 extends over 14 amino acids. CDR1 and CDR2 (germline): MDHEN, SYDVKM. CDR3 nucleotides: TGTGCCAGCAGTTTACCAGGACACCAAGAGACCCAGTACTTC. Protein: CASSLPGHQETQYF.

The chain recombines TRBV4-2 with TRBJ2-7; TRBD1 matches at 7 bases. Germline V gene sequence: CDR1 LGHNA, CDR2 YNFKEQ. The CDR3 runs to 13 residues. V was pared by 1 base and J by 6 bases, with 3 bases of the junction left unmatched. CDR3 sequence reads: CASSQGRGREQYF. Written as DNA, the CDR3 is TGTGCCAGCAGCCAAGGAAGGGGGCGCGAGCAGTACTTC.

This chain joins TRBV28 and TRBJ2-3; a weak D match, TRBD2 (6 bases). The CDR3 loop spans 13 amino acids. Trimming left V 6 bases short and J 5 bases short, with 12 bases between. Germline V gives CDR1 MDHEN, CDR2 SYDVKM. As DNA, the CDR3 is TGTGCCAGCAGATCGACTAGGGTAGATACGCAGTATTTT. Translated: CASRSTRVDTQYF.

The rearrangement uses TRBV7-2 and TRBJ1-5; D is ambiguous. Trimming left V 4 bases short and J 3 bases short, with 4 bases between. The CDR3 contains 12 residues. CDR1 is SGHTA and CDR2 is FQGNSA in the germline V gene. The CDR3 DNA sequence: TGTGCCAGCAGCTATAACAATCAGCCCCAGCATTTT. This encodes CASSYNNQPQHF.

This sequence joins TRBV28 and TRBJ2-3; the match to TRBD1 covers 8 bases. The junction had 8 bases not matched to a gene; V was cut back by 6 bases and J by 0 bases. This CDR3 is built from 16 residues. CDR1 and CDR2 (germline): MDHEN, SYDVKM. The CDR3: CASSPRDRTSTDTQYF. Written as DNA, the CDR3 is TGTGCCAGCAGCCCCCGGGACAGGACTAGCACAGATACGCAGTATTTT.

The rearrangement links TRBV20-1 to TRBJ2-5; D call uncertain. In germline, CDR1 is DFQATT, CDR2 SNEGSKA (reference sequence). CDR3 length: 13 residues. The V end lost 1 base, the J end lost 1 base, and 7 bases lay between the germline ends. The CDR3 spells CSARVSFQETQYF. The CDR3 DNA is TGCAGTGCTAGAGTCAGCTTCCAAGAGACCCAGTACTTC.

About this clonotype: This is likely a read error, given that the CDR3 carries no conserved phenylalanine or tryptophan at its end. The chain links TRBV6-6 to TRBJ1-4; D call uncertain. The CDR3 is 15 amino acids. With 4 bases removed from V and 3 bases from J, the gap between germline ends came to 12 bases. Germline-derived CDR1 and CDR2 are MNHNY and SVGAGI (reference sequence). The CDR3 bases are TGTGCCAGCAGTTCGCACGAGGTGGCTAATGAAAAACTGTTTTAT. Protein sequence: CASSSHEVANEKLFY.

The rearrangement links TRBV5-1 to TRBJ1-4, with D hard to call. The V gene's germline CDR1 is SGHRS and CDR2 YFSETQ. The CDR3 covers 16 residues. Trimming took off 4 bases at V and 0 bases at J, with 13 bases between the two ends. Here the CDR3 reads CASSPGVGTTNEKLFF. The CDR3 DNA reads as TGCGCCAGCAGCCCTGGGGTTGGTACAACTAATGAAAAACTGTTTTTT.

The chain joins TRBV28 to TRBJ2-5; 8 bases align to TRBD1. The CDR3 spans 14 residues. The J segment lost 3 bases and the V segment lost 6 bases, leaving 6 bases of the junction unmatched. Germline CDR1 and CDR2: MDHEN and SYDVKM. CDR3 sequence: CASSQTGEEETQYF. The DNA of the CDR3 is TGTGCCAGCAGCCAGACAGGGGAGGAAGAGACCCAGTACTTC.

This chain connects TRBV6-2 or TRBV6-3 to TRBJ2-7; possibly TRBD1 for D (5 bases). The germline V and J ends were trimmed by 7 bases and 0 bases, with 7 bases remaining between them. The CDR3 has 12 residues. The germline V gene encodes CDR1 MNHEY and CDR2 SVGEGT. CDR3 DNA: TGTGCCAGCACGGACAACTCCTACGAGCAGTACTTC. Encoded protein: CASTDNSYEQYF.